Given below is one TCR beta chain in context. The antigen remains undetermined. The data were obtained in a study of graft-versus-host responses after intestinal transplantation. Study-wide results and caveats: Investigators detected GvH clones in recipient marrow, with some emerging earlier in ileum or blood.

Only in-frame clones appear in the TCRdb table, and some are missing; sequencing was by immunoSEQ multiplex PCR. The data hold more than 100,000 clones, with about 93% observed a single time. Germline V gives CDR1 SEHNR, CDR2 FQNEAQ (reference sequence). The V and J ends lost 0 bases and 3 bases respectively, with 9 bases between them. CDR3 length: 15 residues. The chain recombines TRBV7-9 with TRBJ2-1; D is ambiguous. This material consisted of unstimulated CD4+ T cells sorted from spleen or lymph node cells, taken before intestinal transplant. The receptor's source is a human donor who received an intestinal transplant. CDR3 loop: CASSLARKDYNEQFF. The DNA for the CDR3 is TGTGCCAGCAGCTTAGCGCGCAAGGACTACAATGAGCAGTTCTTC. The full variable domain, completed using reference TRBV7-9 and TRBJ2-1, is DTGVSQNPRHKITKRGQNVTFRCDPISEHNRLYWYRQTLGQGPEFLTYFQNEAQLEKSRLLSDRFSAERPKGSFSTLEIQRTEQGDSAMYLCASSLARKDYNEQFFGPGTRLTVL.